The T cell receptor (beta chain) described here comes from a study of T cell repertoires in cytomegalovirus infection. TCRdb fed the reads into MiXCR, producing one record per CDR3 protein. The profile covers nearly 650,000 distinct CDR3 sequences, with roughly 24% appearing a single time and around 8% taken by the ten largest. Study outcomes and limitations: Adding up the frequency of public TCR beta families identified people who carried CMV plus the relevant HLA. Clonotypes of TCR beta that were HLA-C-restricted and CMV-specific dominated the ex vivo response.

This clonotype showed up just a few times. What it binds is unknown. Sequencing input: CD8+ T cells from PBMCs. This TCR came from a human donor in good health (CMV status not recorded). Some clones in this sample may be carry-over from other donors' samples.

The CDR3 reads CASSQVVRDQSQETQYF. The CDR3 coding sequence is TGCGCCAGCAGCCAAGTGGTCCGGGATCAATCCCAAGAGACCCAGTACTTC. V and J are TRBV4-1 and TRBJ2-5; weak D call: TRBD2 (5 bases). V was trimmed by 1 base and J by 1 base, leaving 16 bases between them. Looked up from germline, CDR1 is MGHRA and CDR2 is YSYEKL. The CDR3 is 17 residues long.